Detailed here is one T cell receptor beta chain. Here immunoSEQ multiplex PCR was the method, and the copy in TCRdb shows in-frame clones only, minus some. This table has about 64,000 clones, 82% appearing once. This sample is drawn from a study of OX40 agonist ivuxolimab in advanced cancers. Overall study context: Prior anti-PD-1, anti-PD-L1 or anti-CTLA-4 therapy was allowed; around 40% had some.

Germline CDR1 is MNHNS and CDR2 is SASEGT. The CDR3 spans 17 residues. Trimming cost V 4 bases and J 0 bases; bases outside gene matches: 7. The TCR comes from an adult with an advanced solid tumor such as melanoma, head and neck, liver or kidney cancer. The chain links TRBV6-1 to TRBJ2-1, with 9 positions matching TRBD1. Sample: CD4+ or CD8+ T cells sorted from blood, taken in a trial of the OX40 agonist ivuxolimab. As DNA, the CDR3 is TGTGCCAGCAGTGGCCCCTCGGGACAGGGCTCCTACAATGAGCAGTTCTTC. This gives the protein CASSGPSGQGSYNEQFF.